The rows below give T cell receptor beta chains drawn from one sample of a study of siplizumab effects on memory and regulatory T cells. The assay was immunoSEQ multiplex PCR, and TCRdb's table has in-frame clones only and misses some. The sample contains 85,000 to 120,000 clones, 90% to 95% of which appear only once. Sequencing used CD4+ T cells sorted from blood. Receptor source: a human donor in good health. Both conserved end residues are part of each CDR3. D genes are given only for firm matches. A row's size may be missing; if present it is once, few, many or a size class.

J: TRBJ1-6
size: -
D: -
V: TRBV9
DNA: TGTGCCAGCACGGTCAACAGTGGGTCCTATAATTCACCCCTCCACTTT
CDR3: CASTVNSGSYNSPLHF

J: TRBJ2-7
size: few
D: TRBD2
V: TRBV9
DNA: TGTGCCAGCAGCGGGACTAGCTCCTACGAGCAGTACTTC
CDR3: CASSGTSSYEQYF

J: TRBJ1-5
size: -
D: TRBD1
V: TRBV19
DNA: TGTGCCAGTAGTTCCGGGCTGCAGGGGGCCACAAATCAGCCCCAGCATTTT
CDR3: CASSSGLQGATNQPQHF

J: TRBJ2-7
size: -
D: -
V: TRBV5-1
DNA: TGCGCCAGCAGCCCCGAGGGTACTATCTCCTACGAGCAGTACTTC
CDR3: CASSPEGTISYEQYF

J: TRBJ1-1
size: -
D: -
V: TRBV5-1
DNA: TGCGCCAGCAGCTTGGCCCCCGGACAGAACACTGAAGCTTTCTTT
CDR3: CASSLAPGQNTEAFF

J: TRBJ1-5
size: -
D: TRBD1
V: TRBV7-6
DNA: TGTGCCAGCAGCTTGACAGGGCTTCAGCCCCAGCATTTT
CDR3: CASSLTGLQPQHF

J: TRBJ1-2
size: -
D: -
V: TRBV28
DNA: TGTGCCAGCAGTTTTGGGGCGCGGGACTATGGCTACACCTTC
CDR3: CASSFGARDYGYTF

J: TRBJ2-3
size: -
D: -
V: TRBV5-6
DNA: TGTGCCAGCAGCTCAGATTTATCGGCTACGCAGTATTTT
CDR3: CASSSDLSATQYF

J: TRBJ2-3
size: -
D: -
V: TRBV19
DNA: TGTGCCAGTAGTATGGGTTGGGACGGGAGAGCCACAGATACGCAGTATTTT
CDR3: CASSMGWDGRATDTQYF

J: TRBJ2-7
size: -
D: -
V: TRBV19
DNA: TGTGCCAGTAGTAGAGGGTACGAGCAGTACTTC
CDR3: CASSRGYEQYF

J: TRBJ2-7
size: -
D: -
V: TRBV5-4
DNA: TGTGCCAGCAGCGTCCGGGGGTTGGGTTACGAGCAGTACTTC
CDR3: CASSVRGLGYEQYF

J: TRBJ2-7
size: -
D: -
V: TRBV6-6
DNA: TGTGCCAGCGCCCAGACCTCCTACGAGCAGTACTTC
CDR3: CASAQTSYEQYF

J: TRBJ1-5
size: once
D: -
V: TRBV7-2
DNA: TGTGCCAGCAGCTTAGACGCTGGGGGGGCAGGTCAGCCCCAGCATTTT
CDR3: CASSLDAGGAGQPQHF

J: TRBJ1-1
size: -
D: -
V: TRBV5-1
DNA: TGCGCCAGCAGGGAGTGGGACACTGAAGCTTTCTTT
CDR3: CASREWDTEAFF

J: TRBJ2-3
size: -
D: TRBD2
V: TRBV19
DNA: TGTGCCAGCAAGACTAGCGGCAGCACAGATACGCAGTATTTT
CDR3: CASKTSGSTDTQYF

J: TRBJ1-1
size: -
D: -
V: TRBV29-1
DNA: TGCAGCGCTGTCCGGGCCCTCGGAGGGGGGACTGAAGCTTTCTTT
CDR3: CSAVRALGGGTEAFF

J: TRBJ2-1
size: -
D: -
V: TRBV5-4
DNA: TGTGCCAGCAGCTTGGTTCACAACAATGAGCAGTTCTTC
CDR3: CASSLVHNNEQFF

J: TRBJ1-3
size: -
D: -
V: TRBV28
DNA: TGTGCCAGCAGTTATTCACAGGTCGGCTCTGGAAACACCATATATTTT
CDR3: CASSYSQVGSGNTIYF

J: TRBJ2-7
size: -
D: -
V: TRBV6-1
DNA: TGTGCCAGCAGGGTGGGGAGAGCAAGCGAGCAGTACTTC
CDR3: CASRVGRASEQYF

J: TRBJ1-4
size: -
D: -
V: TRBV28
DNA: TGTGCCAGCAGTCCACCTCACTTGGAAGGGGATGAAAAACTGTTTTTT
CDR3: CASSPPHLEGDEKLFF

J: TRBJ2-1
size: -
D: -
V: TRBV28
DNA: TGTGCCAGCAGTCCCCTGTTGGGGAGGAGGGTATACAATGAGCAGTTCTTC
CDR3: CASSPLLGRRVYNEQFF

J: TRBJ1-4
size: -
D: -
V: TRBV10-1
DNA: TGCGCCAGCTCCAGGACACTTAATGAAAAACTGTTTTTT
CDR3: CASSRTLNEKLFF

J: TRBJ2-5
size: -
D: -
V: TRBV20-1
DNA: TGCAGTGCCCGGGACGTTCCCCAGTACTTC
CDR3: CSARDVPQYF

J: TRBJ2-5
size: -
D: -
V: TRBV2
DNA: TGTGCCAGCAGCGAAATCCAGGAGACCCAGTACTTC
CDR3: CASSEIQETQYF

J: TRBJ1-1
size: -
D: -
V: TRBV28
DNA: TGTGCCAGCACCACCCCGGGGGGTAGAGGCACTGAAGCTTTCTTT
CDR3: CASTTPGGRGTEAFF

J: TRBJ2-3
size: -
D: TRBD2
V: TRBV28
DNA: TGTGCCAGTGGGACTAGAAGGGGCACAGATACGCAGTATTTT
CDR3: CASGTRRGTDTQYF

J: TRBJ1-4
size: -
D: -
V: TRBV15
DNA: TGTGCCACCAGCAGAGATTTGGGGAGAACTAATGAAAAACTGTTTTTT
CDR3: CATSRDLGRTNEKLFF

J: TRBJ1-1
size: -
D: -
V: TRBV7-9
DNA: TGTGCCAGCAGCCGAACAGGGACTAACACTGAAGCTTTCTTT
CDR3: CASSRTGTNTEAFF

J: TRBJ1-2
size: -
D: -
V: TRBV9
DNA: TGTGCCAGCAGCGTAGGATGGGGGGCCGATGGCTACACCTTC
CDR3: CASSVGWGADGYTF

J: TRBJ1-1
size: -
D: -
V: TRBV18
DNA: TGTGCCAGCTCCCCCGTATTGAACACTGAAGCTTTCTTT
CDR3: CASSPVLNTEAFF

J: TRBJ1-1
size: -
D: -
V: TRBV28
DNA: TGTGCCAGCAGTTCCTCTTGGGGGACCGACAGAGACCAAGCTTTCTTT
CDR3: CASSSSWGTDRDQAFF

J: TRBJ1-1
size: once
D: -
V: TRBV19
DNA: TGTGCCAGTAGTATAGGGCCCAGGGCGAACACTGAAGCTTTCTTT
CDR3: CASSIGPRANTEAFF

J: TRBJ1-2
size: -
D: -
V: TRBV4-1
DNA: TGCGCCAGCAGCCAAGGAGGAGGGGCCCCCTCCGAAACCTATGGCTACACCTTC
CDR3: CASSQGGGAPSETYGYTF

J: TRBJ2-7
size: -
D: TRBD1
V: TRBV15
DNA: TGTGCCACCAGCAGTTTAAGGGGGCCGTACGAGCAGTACTTC
CDR3: CATSSLRGPYEQYF

J: TRBJ1-1
size: -
D: -
V: TRBV7-9
DNA: TGTGCCAGCGTTGCTAGGTCGGGTGAAGCTTTCTTT
CDR3: CASVARSGEAFF

J: TRBJ2-3
size: -
D: -
V: TRBV19
DNA: TGTGCCAGTGCAACCAGGACAGATACGCAGTATTTT
CDR3: CASATRTDTQYF

J: TRBJ2-5
size: -
D: TRBD2
V: TRBV11-1
DNA: TGTGCCAGCAGCCCGAAAAGGACTAGGAGGGTTCGGGCCCAGTACTTC
CDR3: CASSPKRTRRVRAQYF

J: TRBJ2-6
size: -
D: -
V: TRBV30
DNA: TGTGCCTGGAGTTCCACCCCCGGGATCTCCAAGCTAAGCTCTGGGGCCAACGTCCTGACTTTC
CDR3: CAWSSTPGISKLSSGANVLTF

J: TRBJ2-7
size: -
D: -
V: TRBV7-8
DNA: TGTGCCAGCAGCTATCGACAGGAGGGGCAGTACTTC
CDR3: CASSYRQEGQYF

J: TRBJ1-2
size: -
D: -
V: TRBV6-5
DNA: TGTGCCAGCAGTTACTCGATCGACGGTGGAAAAGATGGCTACACCTTC
CDR3: CASSYSIDGGKDGYTF

J: TRBJ2-5
size: -
D: TRBD1
V: TRBV2
DNA: TGTGCCAGCAGTGTCCAGGGGGCGGGGGAGACCCAGTACTTC
CDR3: CASSVQGAGETQYF

J: TRBJ2-7
size: -
D: -
V: TRBV15
DNA: TGTGCCACCAGCAGAGATCGGGGGTCCTACGAGCAGTACTTC
CDR3: CATSRDRGSYEQYF

J: TRBJ1-5
size: -
D: TRBD1
V: TRBV19
DNA: TGTGCCAGTAGGCTCGCGGGACAGGGTTTAAACCAGCCCCAGCATTTT
CDR3: CASRLAGQGLNQPQHF

J: TRBJ2-3
size: -
D: -
V: TRBV10-3
DNA: TGTGCCATCAGCCAGACAGATACGCAGTATTTT
CDR3: CAISQTDTQYF

J: TRBJ2-7
size: -
D: TRBD2
V: TRBV15
DNA: TGTGCCACCAGCAGGTTAGGGACTAGCGGGCCTTACGAGCAGTACTTC
CDR3: CATSRLGTSGPYEQYF

J: TRBJ2-2
size: -
D: -
V: TRBV15
DNA: TGTGCCACCAAAACTGGGGAGGACGGGGAGCTGTTTTTT
CDR3: CATKTGEDGELFF

J: TRBJ1-2
size: -
D: TRBD1
V: TRBV7-2
DNA: TGTGCCAGCAGCTTCCGCAACCCGACAGGGAGGAAAGGCTACACCTTC
CDR3: CASSFRNPTGRKGYTF

J: TRBJ1-1
size: -
D: -
V: TRBV15
DNA: TGTGCCACCGGGCATAGACGGCAGAACACTGAAGCTTTCTTT
CDR3: CATGHRRQNTEAFF

J: TRBJ2-7
size: -
D: TRBD2
V: TRBV11-2
DNA: TGTGCCAGCAGCCGCCCGGGGGGGTACGAGCAGTACTTC
CDR3: CASSRPGGYEQYF

J: TRBJ1-1
size: -
D: TRBD1
V: TRBV19
DNA: TGTGCCAGTAGTATACCCAGGGGGGCGGACACTGAAGCTTTCTTT
CDR3: CASSIPRGADTEAFF

J: TRBJ2-2
size: -
D: -
V: TRBV5-4
DNA: TGTGCCAGCAGCTTCGGCGGTGGACAGCTTCTTTCCAGGGAGCTGTTTTTT
CDR3: CASSFGGGQLLSRELFF

J: TRBJ2-2
size: -
D: -
V: TRBV11-2
DNA: TGTGCCAGCAGCCCGGGCCTTTTCGCGAACACCGGGGAGCTGTTTTTT
CDR3: CASSPGLFANTGELFF

J: TRBJ2-3
size: -
D: -
V: TRBV15
DNA: TGTGCCACCAGTCCCTCCACAGGGTCTACGCAGTATTTT
CDR3: CATSPSTGSTQYF

J: TRBJ2-1
size: -
D: -
V: TRBV5-1
DNA: TGCGCCAGCAGCCCCTACGGCAGCAATGAGCAGTTCTTC
CDR3: CASSPYGSNEQFF

J: TRBJ1-2
size: -
D: TRBD1
V: TRBV30
DNA: TGTGCCTGGAGTAGACCAGGGGGCGAGGGTGCCTATGGCTACACCTTC
CDR3: CAWSRPGGEGAYGYTF

J: TRBJ1-3
size: -
D: -
V: TRBV25-1
DNA: TGTGCCAGCAGTGAACCCCAGGGTCCGGACACCATATATTTT
CDR3: CASSEPQGPDTIYF

J: TRBJ1-2
size: -
D: TRBD1
V: TRBV4-1
DNA: TGCGCCAGCAGCCAAGATGACAGGGAGTTTTATGGCTACACCTTC
CDR3: CASSQDDREFYGYTF

J: TRBJ1-3
size: once
D: -
V: TRBV5-8
DNA: TGTGCCGCCCAGACGGGCTCTGGAAACACCATATATTTT
CDR3: CAAQTGSGNTIYF

J: TRBJ2-1
size: -
D: -
V: TRBV7-3
DNA: TGTGCCAGCAGCTCCAAGGCGACCAGCGGTAATGAGCAGTTCTTC
CDR3: CASSSKATSGNEQFF

J: TRBJ2-4
size: -
D: -
V: TRBV4-1
DNA: TGCGCCAGCAGCCAAGTCCTGGGCTCCCTAAGGATTACCAAAAACATTCAGTACTTC
CDR3: CASSQVLGSLRITKNIQYF